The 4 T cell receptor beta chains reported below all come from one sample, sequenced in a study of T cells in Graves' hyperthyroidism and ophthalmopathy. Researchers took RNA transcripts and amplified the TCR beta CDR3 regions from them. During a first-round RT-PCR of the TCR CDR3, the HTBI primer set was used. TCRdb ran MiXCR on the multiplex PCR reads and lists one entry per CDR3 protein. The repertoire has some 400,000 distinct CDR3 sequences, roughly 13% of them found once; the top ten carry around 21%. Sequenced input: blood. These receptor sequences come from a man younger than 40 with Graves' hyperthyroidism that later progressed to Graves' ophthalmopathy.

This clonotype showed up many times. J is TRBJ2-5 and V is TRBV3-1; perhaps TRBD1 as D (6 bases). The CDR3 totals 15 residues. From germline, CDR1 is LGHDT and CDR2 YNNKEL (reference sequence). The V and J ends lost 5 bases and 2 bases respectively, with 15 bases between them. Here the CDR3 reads CASSSGQTRQETQYF. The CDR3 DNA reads TGTGCCAGCAGCTCCGGACAGACCAGACAAGAGACCCAGTACTTC.

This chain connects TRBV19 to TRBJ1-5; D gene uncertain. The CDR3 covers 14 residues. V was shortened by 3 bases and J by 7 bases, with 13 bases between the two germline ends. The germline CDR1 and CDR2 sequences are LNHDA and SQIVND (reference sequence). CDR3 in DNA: TGTGCCAGTAGTATGCCGGGGTGGGTGCAGCCCCAGCATTTT. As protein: CASSMPGWVQPQHF.

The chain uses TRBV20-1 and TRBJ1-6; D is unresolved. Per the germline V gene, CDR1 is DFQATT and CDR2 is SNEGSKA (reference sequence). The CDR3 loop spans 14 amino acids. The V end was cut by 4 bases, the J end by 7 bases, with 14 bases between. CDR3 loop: CSANFGFPNSPLHF. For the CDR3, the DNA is TGCAGTGCTAACTTCGGGTTCCCAAATTCACCCCTCCACTTT.

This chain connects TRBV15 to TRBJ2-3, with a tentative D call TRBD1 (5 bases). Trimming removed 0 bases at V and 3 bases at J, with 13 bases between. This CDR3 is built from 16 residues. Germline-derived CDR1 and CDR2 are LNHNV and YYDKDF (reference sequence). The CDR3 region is CATSRDRAGSTDTQYF. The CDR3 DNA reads TGTGCCACCAGCAGAGATCGCGCAGGGTCAACAGATACGCAGTATTTT.